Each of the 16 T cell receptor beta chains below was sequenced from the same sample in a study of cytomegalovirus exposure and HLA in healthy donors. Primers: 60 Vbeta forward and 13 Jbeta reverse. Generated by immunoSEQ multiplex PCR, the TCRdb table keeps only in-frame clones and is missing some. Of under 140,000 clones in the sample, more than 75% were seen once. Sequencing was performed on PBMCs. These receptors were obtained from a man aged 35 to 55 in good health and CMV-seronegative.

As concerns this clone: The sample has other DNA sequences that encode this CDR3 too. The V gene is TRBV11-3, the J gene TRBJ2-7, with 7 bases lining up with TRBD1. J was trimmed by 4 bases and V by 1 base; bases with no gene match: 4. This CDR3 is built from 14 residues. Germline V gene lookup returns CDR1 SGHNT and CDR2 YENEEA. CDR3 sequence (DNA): TGTGCCAGCAGCTTAGGGACAGGACCATACGAGCAGTACTTC. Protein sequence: CASSLGTGPYEQYF.

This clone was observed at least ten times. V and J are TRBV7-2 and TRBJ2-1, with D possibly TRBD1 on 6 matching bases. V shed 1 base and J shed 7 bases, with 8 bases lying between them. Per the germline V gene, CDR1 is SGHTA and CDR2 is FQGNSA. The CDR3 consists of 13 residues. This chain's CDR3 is CASSLGGLNEQFF. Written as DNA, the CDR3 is TGTGCCAGCAGCTTAGGGGGGCTTAATGAGCAGTTCTTC.

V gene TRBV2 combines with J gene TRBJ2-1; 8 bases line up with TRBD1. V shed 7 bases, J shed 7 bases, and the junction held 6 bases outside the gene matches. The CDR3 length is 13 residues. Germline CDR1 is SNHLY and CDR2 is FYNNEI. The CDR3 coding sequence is TGTGCCAGCAAGGGACAGGCGTTGAATGAGCAGTTCTTC. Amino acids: CASKGQALNEQFF. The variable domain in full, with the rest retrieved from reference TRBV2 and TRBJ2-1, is EPEVTQTPSHQVTQMGQEVILRCVPISNHLYFYWYRQILGQKVEFLVSFYNNEISEKSEIFDDQFSVERPDGSNFTLKIRSTKLEDSAMYFCASKGQALNEQFFGPGTRLTVL.

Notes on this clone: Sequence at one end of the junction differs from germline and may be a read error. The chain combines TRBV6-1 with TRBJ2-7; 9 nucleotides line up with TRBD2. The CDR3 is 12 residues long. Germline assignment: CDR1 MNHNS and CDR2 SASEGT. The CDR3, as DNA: TGTGCCAGCAGTGAATTAAGCGGGGGGCGGCACTTC. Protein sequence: CASSELSGGRHF.

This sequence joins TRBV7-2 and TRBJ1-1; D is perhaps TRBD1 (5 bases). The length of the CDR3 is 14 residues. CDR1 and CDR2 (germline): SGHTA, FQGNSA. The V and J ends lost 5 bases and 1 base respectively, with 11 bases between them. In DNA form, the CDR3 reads TGTGCCAGCAGCCCTGACAGACAGAACACTGAAGCTTTCTTT. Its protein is CASSPDRQNTEAFF.

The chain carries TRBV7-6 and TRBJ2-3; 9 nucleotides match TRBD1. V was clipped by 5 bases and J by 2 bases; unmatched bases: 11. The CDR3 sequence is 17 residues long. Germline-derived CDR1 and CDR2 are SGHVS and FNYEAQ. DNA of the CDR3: TGTGCCAGCAGCCCCCTGTCCGGGACAGGGTTCACAGATACGCAGTATTTT. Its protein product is CASSPLSGTGFTDTQYF.

CDR3 sequence (DNA): TGTGCCAGCATCTTAGGGGGACAGTGGAATTCACCCCTCCACTTT. As protein: CASILGGQWNSPLHF. V gene TRBV5-6 combines with J gene TRBJ1-6; 7 positions match TRBD1. Trimming at V came to 6 bases and at J to 7 bases, leaving 10 bases not matched to a gene. CDR3 length equals 15 residues. Looked up from germline, CDR1 is SGHDT and CDR2 is YYEEEE.

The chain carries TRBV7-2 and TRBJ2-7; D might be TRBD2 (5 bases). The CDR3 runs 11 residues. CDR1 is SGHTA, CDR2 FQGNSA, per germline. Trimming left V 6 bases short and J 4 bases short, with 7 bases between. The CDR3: CASRRGYEQYF. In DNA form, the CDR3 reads TGTGCCAGCAGACGGGGTTACGAGCAGTACTTC.

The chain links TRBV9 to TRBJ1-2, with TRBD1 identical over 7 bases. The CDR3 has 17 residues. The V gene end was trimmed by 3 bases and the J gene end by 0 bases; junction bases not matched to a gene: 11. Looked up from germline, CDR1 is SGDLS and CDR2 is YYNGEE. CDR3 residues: CASSAHEAGQPNYGYTF. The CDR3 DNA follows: TGTGCCAGCAGCGCCCACGAGGCGGGACAGCCTAACTATGGCTACACCTTC.

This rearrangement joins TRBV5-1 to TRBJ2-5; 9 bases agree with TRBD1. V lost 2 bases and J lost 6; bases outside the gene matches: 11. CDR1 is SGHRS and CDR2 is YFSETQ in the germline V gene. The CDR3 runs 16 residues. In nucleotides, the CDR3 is TGCGCCAGCAGCTTTCGATCGGGACAGGGCGTCCAGACCCAGTACTTC. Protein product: CASSFRSGQGVQTQYF.

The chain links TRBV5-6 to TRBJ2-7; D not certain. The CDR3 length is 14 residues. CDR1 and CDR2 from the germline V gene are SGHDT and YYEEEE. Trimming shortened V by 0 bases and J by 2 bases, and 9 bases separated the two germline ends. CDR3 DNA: TGTGCCAGCAGCTTGGGCACATCTCCCTACGAGCAGTACTTC. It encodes CASSLGTSPYEQYF.

The CDR3 loop is CASTKDSTGRANYGYTF. CDR3 DNA: TGTGCCAGCACCAAAGATTCCACAGGGCGGGCTAACTATGGCTACACCTTC. The genes are TRBV9 and TRBJ1-2; perhaps TRBD1 as D (6 bases). CDR3 length equals 17 residues. CDR1 is SGDLS, CDR2 YYNGEE, per germline. Trimming stripped 6 bases from V and 0 bases from J, with 21 bases between.

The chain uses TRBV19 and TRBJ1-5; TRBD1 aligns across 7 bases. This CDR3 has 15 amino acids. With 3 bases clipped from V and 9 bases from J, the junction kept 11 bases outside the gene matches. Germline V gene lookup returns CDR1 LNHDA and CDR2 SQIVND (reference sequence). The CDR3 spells CASSIPTGSIGPQHF. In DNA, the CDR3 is TGTGCCAGTAGTATTCCGACAGGGTCGATCGGGCCCCAGCATTTT.

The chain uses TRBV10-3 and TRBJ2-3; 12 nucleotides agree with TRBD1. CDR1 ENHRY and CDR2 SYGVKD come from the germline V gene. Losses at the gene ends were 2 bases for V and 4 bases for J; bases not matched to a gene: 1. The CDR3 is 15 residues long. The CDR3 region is CAISEGTGGADTQYF. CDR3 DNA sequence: TGTGCCATCAGTGAGGGGACAGGGGGCGCAGATACGCAGTATTTT.

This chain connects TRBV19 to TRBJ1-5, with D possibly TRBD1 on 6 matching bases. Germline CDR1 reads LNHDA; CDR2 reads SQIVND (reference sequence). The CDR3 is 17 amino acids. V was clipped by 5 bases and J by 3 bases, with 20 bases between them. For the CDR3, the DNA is TGTGCCAGTAGTCCCCGGGGGAGGGGGTGGAACAATCAGCCCCAGCATTTT. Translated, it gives CASSPRGRGWNNQPQHF.

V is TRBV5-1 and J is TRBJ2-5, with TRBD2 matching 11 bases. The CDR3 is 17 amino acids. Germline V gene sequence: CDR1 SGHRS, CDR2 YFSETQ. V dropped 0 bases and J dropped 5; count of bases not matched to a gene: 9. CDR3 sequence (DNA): TGCGCCAGCAGCTTGGGATCTAGCGGGGGGTCGGGGGAGACCCAGTACTTC. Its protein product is CASSLGSSGGSGETQYF.